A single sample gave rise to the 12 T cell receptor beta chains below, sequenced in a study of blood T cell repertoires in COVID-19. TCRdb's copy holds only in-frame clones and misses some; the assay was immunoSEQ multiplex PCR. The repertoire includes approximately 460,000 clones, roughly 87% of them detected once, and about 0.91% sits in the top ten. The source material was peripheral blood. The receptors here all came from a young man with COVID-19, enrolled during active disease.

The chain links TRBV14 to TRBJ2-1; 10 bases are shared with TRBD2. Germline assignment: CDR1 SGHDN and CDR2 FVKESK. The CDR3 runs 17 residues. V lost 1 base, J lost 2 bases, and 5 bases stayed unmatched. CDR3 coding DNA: TGTGCCAGCAGCCAAGTGGGGGGACTAGCGCCCTACAATGAGCAGTTCTTC. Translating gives CASSQVGGLAPYNEQFF.

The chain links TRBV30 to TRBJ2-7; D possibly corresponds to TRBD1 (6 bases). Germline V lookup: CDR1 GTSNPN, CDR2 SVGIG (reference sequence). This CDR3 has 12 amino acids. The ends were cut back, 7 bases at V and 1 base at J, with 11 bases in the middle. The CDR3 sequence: CAFRDNSYEQYF. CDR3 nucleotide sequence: TGTGCCTTCCGGGACAATTCCTACGAGCAGTACTTC.

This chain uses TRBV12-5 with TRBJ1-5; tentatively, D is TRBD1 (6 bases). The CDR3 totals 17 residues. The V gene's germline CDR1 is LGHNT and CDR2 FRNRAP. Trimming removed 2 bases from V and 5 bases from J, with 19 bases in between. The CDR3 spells CASGLWVTGTPYQPQHF. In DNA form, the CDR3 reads TGTGCTAGTGGTTTGTGGGTCACAGGGACCCCCTATCAGCCCCAGCATTTT.

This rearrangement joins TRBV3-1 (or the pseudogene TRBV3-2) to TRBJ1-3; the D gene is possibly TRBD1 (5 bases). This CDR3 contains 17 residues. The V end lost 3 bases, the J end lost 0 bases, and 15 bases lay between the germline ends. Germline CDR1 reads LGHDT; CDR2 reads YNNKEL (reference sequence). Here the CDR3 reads CASSHQGAWNSGNTIYF. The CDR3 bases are TGTGCCAGCAGCCACCAAGGGGCTTGGAACTCTGGAAACACCATATATTTT.

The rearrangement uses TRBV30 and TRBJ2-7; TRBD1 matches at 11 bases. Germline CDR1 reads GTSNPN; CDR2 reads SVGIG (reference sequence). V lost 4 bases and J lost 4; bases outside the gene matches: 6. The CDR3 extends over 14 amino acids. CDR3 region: CAWTKGQGVYEQYF. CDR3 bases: TGTGCCTGGACCAAGGGACAGGGGGTTTACGAGCAGTACTTC.

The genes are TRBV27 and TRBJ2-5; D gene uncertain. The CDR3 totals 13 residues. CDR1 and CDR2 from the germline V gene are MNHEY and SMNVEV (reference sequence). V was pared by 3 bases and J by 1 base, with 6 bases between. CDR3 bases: TGTGCCAGCAGTTTTGCGTTCCAAGAGACCCAGTACTTC. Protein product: CASSFAFQETQYF.

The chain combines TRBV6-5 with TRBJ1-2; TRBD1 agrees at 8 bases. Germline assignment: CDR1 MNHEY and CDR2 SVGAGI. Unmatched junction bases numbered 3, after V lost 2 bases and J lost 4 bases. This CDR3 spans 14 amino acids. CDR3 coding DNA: TGTGCCAGCAGTTACCGCGGACAGGGCTATGGCTACACCTTC. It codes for CASSYRGQGYGYTF.

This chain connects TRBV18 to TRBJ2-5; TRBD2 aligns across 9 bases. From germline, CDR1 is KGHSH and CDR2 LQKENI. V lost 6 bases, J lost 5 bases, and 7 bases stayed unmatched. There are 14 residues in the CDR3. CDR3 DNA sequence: TGTGCCAGCTCTTCCCTAAGCGGGAGGGAGACCCAGTACTTC. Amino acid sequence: CASSSLSGRETQYF.

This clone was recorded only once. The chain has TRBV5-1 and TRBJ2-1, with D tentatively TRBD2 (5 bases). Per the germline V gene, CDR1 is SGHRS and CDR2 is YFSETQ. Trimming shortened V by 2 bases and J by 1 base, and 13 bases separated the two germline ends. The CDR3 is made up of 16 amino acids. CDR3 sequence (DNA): TGCGCCAGCAGCTTAGGGAGACTGTCTTCCTACAATGAGCAGTTCTTC. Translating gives CASSLGRLSSYNEQFF.

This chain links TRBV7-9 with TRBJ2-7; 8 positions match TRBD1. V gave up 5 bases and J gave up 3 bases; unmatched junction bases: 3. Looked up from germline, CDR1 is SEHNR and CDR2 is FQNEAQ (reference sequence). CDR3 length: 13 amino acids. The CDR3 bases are TGTGCCAGCAGCGCGGGACAGGACTACGAGCAGTACTTC. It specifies CASSAGQDYEQYF.

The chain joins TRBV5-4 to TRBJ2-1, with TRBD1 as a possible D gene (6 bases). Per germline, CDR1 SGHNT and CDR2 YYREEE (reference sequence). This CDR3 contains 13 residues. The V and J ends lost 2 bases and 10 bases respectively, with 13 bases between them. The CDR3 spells CASSLTGRGEQFF. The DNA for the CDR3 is TGTGCCAGCAGCTTAACAGGGCGCGGGGAGCAGTTCTTC.

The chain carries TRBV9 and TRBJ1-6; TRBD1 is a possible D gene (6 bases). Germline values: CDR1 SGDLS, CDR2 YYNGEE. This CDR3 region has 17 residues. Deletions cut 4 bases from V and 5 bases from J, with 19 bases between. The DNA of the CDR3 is TGTGCCAGCAGCTCCTCCTGGACAGCGTCCGATAATTCACCCCTCCACTTT. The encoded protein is CASSSSWTASDNSPLHF.